Listed below are T cell receptor beta chains from one sample, sequenced in a study of beta chain features in type 1 diabetes. Using immunoSEQ multiplex PCR, the repertoire was profiled, and TCRdb retains in-frame clones only, with some absent. The table has almost 350,000 clones, 8% seen once. Specimen: central memory CD4+ T cells from blood. The receptors derive from a woman aged 18-29 years in good health. CDR3s include the opening cysteine and the closing phenylalanine or tryptophan. D genes are given only for firm matches. Part of the rows lack a size; the others show once, few, many or a class for expanded clones.

D	size	V	J	CDR3	DNA
NA	NA	TRBV6-5	TRBJ2-1	CASSHRGERGEQFF	TGTGCCAGCAGCCATCGAGGGGAGAGAGGTGAGCAGTTCTTC
TRBD2	few	TRBV5-4	TRBJ2-3	CASSQDTAGGFTDTQYF	TGTGCCAGCAGCCAAGATACCGCGGGAGGGTTCACAGATACGCAGTATTTT
NA	few	TRBV7-2	TRBJ2-7	CASSLDRVSYEQYF	TGTGCCAGCAGCTTAGACAGGGTTTCCTACGAGCAGTACTTC
TRBD1	NA	TRBV15	TRBJ2-3	CATSRVDRETDTQYF	TGTGCCACCAGCAGAGTAGACAGGGAAACAGATACGCAGTATTTT
NA	many	TRBV7-2	TRBJ2-3	CASRPASTDTQYF	TGTGCCAGCAGGCCTGCGAGCACAGATACGCAGTATTTT
TRBD2	NA	TRBV9	TRBJ2-7	CASSVDGRASSEQYF	TGTGCCAGCAGCGTAGACGGGAGGGCCTCCTCCGAGCAGTACTTC
NA	few	TRBV15	TRBJ2-1	CATSRGLEYNEQFF	TGTGCCACCAGCAGAGGCCTGGAATACAATGAGCAGTTCTTC
NA	many	TRBV7-9	TRBJ2-3	CASSLRGAPLHTQYF	TGTGCCAGCAGCTTACGGGGGGCGCCCCTTCATACGCAGTATTTT
NA	few	TRBV6-5	TRBJ2-5	CASSGGSWETQYF	TGTGCCAGCAGTGGTGGGAGCTGGGAGACCCAGTACTTC
NA	few	TRBV14	TRBJ1-1	CASSQVGGDYTEAFF	TGTGCCAGCAGCCAAGTAGGGGGGGATTACACTGAAGCTTTCTTT
TRBD1	NA	TRBV6-5	TRBJ2-1	CASRQTGWHEQFF	TGTGCCAGCAGACAGACAGGGTGGCATGAGCAGTTCTTC
TRBD2	few	TRBV5-8	TRBJ2-1	CASSFGTSGSNEQFF	TGTGCCAGCAGCTTTGGGACTAGCGGCAGCAATGAGCAGTTCTTC
TRBD2	many	TRBV11-2	TRBJ2-1	CASSFVWTSGSYNEQFF	TGTGCCAGCAGTTTCGTTTGGACTAGCGGGAGCTACAATGAGCAGTTCTTC
TRBD2	few	TRBV29-1	TRBJ2-7	CSVLPPEGRGGYEQYF	TGCAGCGTTCTACCCCCCGAAGGTCGGGGGGGTTACGAGCAGTACTTC
TRBD1	few	TRBV7-2	TRBJ1-2	CASSLIPLGQGSGGYTF	TGTGCCAGCAGCTTAATCCCCCTCGGACAGGGTAGTGGAGGCTACACCTTC
NA	once	TRBV23-1	TRBJ2-7	CASMRWANSYEQYF	TGCGCCAGCATGCGCTGGGCAAATTCCTACGAGCAGTACTTC
NA	NA	TRBV7-2	TRBJ1-5	CASSLASFDNQPQHF	TGTGCCAGCAGCTTAGCGAGTTTCGATAATCAGCCCCAGCATTTT
NA	many	TRBV7-2	TRBJ2-1	CASSPQPYNEQFF	TGTGCCAGCAGCCCCCAGCCCTACAATGAGCAGTTCTTC
TRBD2	NA	TRBV6-1	TRBJ2-1	CASSELAGGYRYNEQFF	TGTGCCAGCAGTGAACTAGCGGGAGGATACCGCTACAATGAGCAGTTCTTC
NA	many	TRBV28	TRBJ2-7	CATYSRYEQYF	TGTGCCACCTATAGTAGGTACGAGCAGTACTTC
NA	NA	TRBV11-3	TRBJ2-7	CASSIGQLYEQYF	TGTGCCAGCAGCATAGGACAGCTCTACGAGCAGTACTTC
TRBD2	NA	TRBV29-1	TRBJ2-3	CSVVLAGPDTQYF	TGCAGCGTTGTACTAGCGGGACCAGATACGCAGTATTTT
NA	NA	TRBV7-9	TRBJ1-1	CASQEVTEAFF	TGTGCCAGCCAGGAAGTCACTGAAGCTTTCTTT
NA	NA	TRBV5-6	TRBJ2-7	CASTLQGYEQYF	TGTGCCAGCACCCTGCAGGGATACGAGCAGTACTTC
NA	NA	TRBV5-1	TRBJ1-3	CASSLGRGVDTIYF	TGCGCCAGCAGCTTGGGCAGGGGAGTAGACACCATATATTTT
TRBD1	NA	TRBV5-1	TRBJ1-2	CASSLGQGANGYTF	TGCGCCAGCAGCTTGGGACAGGGTGCAAATGGCTACACCTTC
TRBD1	NA	TRBV19	TRBJ2-7	CASSVQGHLYEQYF	TGTGCCAGTAGTGTACAGGGGCACCTCTACGAGCAGTACTTC
TRBD2	NA	TRBV18	TRBJ2-2	CASSPTREFSGELFF	TGTGCCAGCTCACCAACGCGGGAGTTCTCCGGGGAGCTGTTTTTT
TRBD2	few	TRBV7-8	TRBJ2-7	CASSDGLLAGSYEQYF	TGTGCCAGCAGCGACGGACTGCTAGCGGGCTCCTACGAGCAGTACTTC
NA	NA	TRBV7-2	TRBJ2-2	CASGLVAGELFF	TGTGCCAGCGGTTTAGTTGCCGGGGAGCTGTTTTTT
NA	NA	TRBV6-5	TRBJ2-3	CASSPGSADTQYF	TGTGCCAGCAGCCCTGGATCGGCAGATACGCAGTATTTT
TRBD1	many	TRBV28	TRBJ1-2	CASSPGGRGYTF	TGTGCCAGCAGTCCAGGGGGCCGGGGCTACACCTTC
NA	few	TRBV20-1	TRBJ2-7	CSAIGGLEQYF	TGCAGTGCTATAGGAGGCCTGGAGCAGTACTTC
TRBD1	NA	TRBV6-5	TRBJ2-5	CASRRDRGWGETQYF	TGTGCCAGCAGGAGGGACAGGGGATGGGGAGAGACCCAGTACTTC
TRBD2	NA	TRBV28	TRBJ2-7	CASTRGSGSRYQYF	TGTGCCAGCACCCGGGGTAGCGGGAGCCGGTACCAGTACTTC
NA	NA	TRBV7-6	TRBJ2-5	CASSPLETQYF	TGTGCCAGCAGCCCCTTAGAGACCCAGTACTTC
TRBD1	few	TRBV28	TRBJ1-5	CASSLSSDRVSNQPQHF	TGTGCCAGCAGTTTATCGTCCGACAGGGTAAGCAATCAGCCCCAGCATTTT
NA	NA	TRBV5-1	TRBJ1-1	CASSLPWESEAFF	TGCGCCAGCAGCTTGCCATGGGAATCTGAGGCTTTCTTT
NA	many	TRBV9	TRBJ1-2	CASSADAFYGYTF	TGTGCCAGCAGCGCAGACGCCTTCTATGGCTACACCTTC
NA	NA	TRBV9	TRBJ1-2	CASSQASRGYTF	TGTGCCAGCAGCCAGGCATCGAGAGGCTACACCTTC
TRBD2	few	TRBV7-2	TRBJ2-7	CASSLGYAGGYEQYF	TGTGCCAGCAGCTTAGGGTACGCGGGAGGCTACGAGCAGTACTTC
NA	NA	TRBV7-2	TRBJ2-1	CASSSSGISYNEQFF	TGTGCCAGCAGCTCGAGCGGTATCTCCTACAATGAGCAGTTCTTC
NA	few	TRBV7-3	TRBJ1-4	CASSRTENEKLFF	TGTGCCAGCAGCCGGACTGAGAATGAAAAACTGTTTTTT
TRBD1	few	TRBV6-1	TRBJ2-1	CASSPVQGANNEQFF	TGTGCCAGCAGCCCAGTACAGGGGGCCAATAATGAGCAGTTCTTC
NA	many	TRBV5-1	TRBJ2-1	CASSSQVKQGLDEQFF	TGCGCCAGCAGCTCGCAAGTGAAACAGGGTTTAGATGAGCAGTTCTTC
TRBD2	NA	TRBV11-2	TRBJ2-3	CASSPITSGTDTQYF	TGTGCCAGCAGCCCGATCACTAGCGGGACAGATACGCAGTATTTT
NA	NA	TRBV15	TRBJ2-1	CATSRDYGRRYGNEQFF	TGTGCCACCAGCAGAGATTACGGCAGGCGGTATGGCAATGAGCAGTTCTTC
NA	NA	TRBV6-1	TRBJ2-5	CASAGYGETQYF	TGTGCCAGCGCGGGGTATGGGGAGACCCAGTACTTC
NA	few	TRBV18	TRBJ2-5	CASSPWQRETQYF	TGTGCCAGCTCACCATGGCAAAGAGAGACCCAGTACTTC
TRBD1	NA	TRBV25-1	TRBJ2-2	CAIGGPSGTGELFF	TGTGCCATAGGGGGCCCGTCGGGCACCGGGGAGCTGTTTTTT
TRBD1	NA	TRBV6-1	TRBJ2-5	CASSERPRTGGRETQYF	TGTGCCAGCAGTGAACGCCCCCGGACAGGGGGACGAGAGACCCAGTACTTC
TRBD2	few	TRBV27	TRBJ2-1	CASSLRLAEYSYNEQFF	TGTGCCAGCAGTTTACGTCTAGCGGAATACTCCTACAATGAGCAGTTCTTC
TRBD1	few	TRBV4-2	TRBJ2-5	CASSQSHGTGIETQYF	TGTGCCAGCAGCCAATCGCACGGGACAGGGATTGAGACCCAGTACTTC
TRBD1	few	TRBV10-3	TRBJ2-3	CAISDPGQVTDTQYF	TGTGCCATCAGTGACCCAGGACAGGTCACAGATACGCAGTATTTT